Below, 20 T cell receptor beta chains from the same sample are listed, as sequenced in a study of blood T cell repertoires in COVID-19. Sequencing was performed with immunoSEQ multiplex PCR; in TCRdb, only in-frame clones are kept and a portion is missing. The table shows around 620,000 clones, with about nine tenths occurring only once. Source material: peripheral blood. These receptors were obtained from a young woman with acute or convalescent COVID-19.

This clone was seen more than once but under ten times. This chain connects TRBV21-1 to TRBJ1-4. TRBV21-1 is described as a pseudogene. CDR3 size: 20 residues. The CDR3 DNA is TGTGCCAGCAGCAAAGAGGCCGGGGTCCGCCTTTCGTCTTTTGATGAAAAACTGTTTTTT. It yields the protein CASSKEAGVRLSSFDEKLFF.

The rearrangement links TRBV19 to TRBJ2-1; D may be TRBD1 (6 bases). Per the germline V gene, CDR1 is LNHDA and CDR2 is SQIVND (reference sequence). This CDR3 comprises 12 residues. The germline V and J ends were trimmed by 5 bases and 9 bases, with 11 bases remaining between them. This CDR3 is CASSPQGAEQFF. The CDR3 coding sequence is TGTGCCAGTAGTCCACAGGGTGCTGAGCAGTTCTTC.

The gene calls are TRBV21-1 and TRBJ1-5. TRBV21-1 is described as a pseudogene. This CDR3 comprises 16 residues. CDR3 loop: CASSKVRGLCNQPQHF. DNA for the CDR3: TGTGCCAGCAGCAAAGTTCGGGGTTTGTGTAATCAGCCCCAGCATTTT.

The rearrangement links TRBV2 to TRBJ2-5; a weak D match, TRBD1 (6 bases). Germline V gene sequence: CDR1 SNHLY, CDR2 FYNNEI. The CDR3 totals 13 residues. V lost 10 bases, J lost 2 bases, and 14 bases lay in between. CDR3: CATSGTYQETQYF. The DNA for the CDR3 is TGTGCCACCTCCGGGACATATCAAGAGACCCAGTACTTC.

J is TRBJ2-1 and V is TRBV18; perhaps TRBD1 as D (6 bases). Trimming removed 3 bases from V and 10 bases from J, with 19 bases in between. The length of the CDR3 is 15 residues. Germline values: CDR1 KGHSH, CDR2 LQKENI. This CDR3 is CASSPLPGQTGEQFF. CDR3 DNA sequence: TGTGCCAGCTCACCCTTGCCGGGACAAACAGGCGAGCAGTTCTTC.

The chain couples TRBV7-2 to TRBJ1-2; a weak D match, TRBD1 (5 bases). The length of the CDR3 is 15 residues. The germline V gene encodes CDR1 SGHTA and CDR2 FQGNSA. The V end lost 5 bases, the J end lost 12 bases, and 25 bases lay between the germline ends. The CDR3 loop reads CASSPGGAPALTDTF. In DNA form, the CDR3 reads TGTGCCAGCAGCCCCGGGGGTGCCCCAGCCCTAACGGACACCTTC.

This chain joins TRBV30 and TRBJ1-1; TRBD1 aligns across 7 bases. The V gene end was trimmed by 8 bases and the J gene end by 0 bases; junction bases not matched to a gene: 6. CDR1 is GTSNPN and CDR2 is SVGIG in the germline V gene (reference sequence). This CDR3 contains 13 residues. CDR3 nucleotide sequence: TGTGCCAACAAGGACAGGATGAACACTGAAGCTTTCTTT. Protein: CANKDRMNTEAFF.

Here the CDR3 reads CASSSGRGRLGTEAFF. Here the CDR3 DNA reads TGTGCCAGCAGCTCAGGCAGGGGGCGCCTTGGCACTGAAGCTTTCTTT. This chain links TRBV7-2 with TRBJ1-1; 8 bases agree with TRBD1. This CDR3 is built from 16 residues. The germline V gene has CDR1 SGHTA and CDR2 FQGNSA. The junction had 11 bases not matched to a gene; V was cut back by 4 bases and J by 4 bases.

V and J are TRBV24-1 and TRBJ1-2, with 8 bases matching TRBD1. V lost 3 bases and J lost 12; bases outside the gene matches: 2. This CDR3 has 11 residues. Germline V CDR1 and CDR2: KGHDR, SFDVKD. The CDR3: CATSDGQGHTF. The CDR3 DNA follows: TGTGCCACCAGTGATGGACAGGGCCACACCTTC.

This clone has a single count. The chain is built from TRBV19 and TRBJ2-7; 7 bases match TRBD1. Germline V CDR1 and CDR2: LNHDA, SQIVND (reference sequence). V lost 1 base to trimming and J lost 3 bases; unmatched junction nucleotides: 9. The CDR3 is 16 amino acids. The CDR3 DNA is TGTGCCAGTAGTATAGTTGACAGGGCTCCTCTCTACGAGCAGTACTTC. Protein: CASSIVDRAPLYEQYF.

The rearrangement links TRBV14 to TRBJ1-1; TRBD1 might be the D (5 bases). The CDR3 runs to 16 residues. From germline, CDR1 is SGHDN and CDR2 FVKESK. V was cut by 0 bases and J by 2 bases, with 13 bases left in between. The CDR3 sequence: CASSQDGRGPNTEAFF. CDR3 DNA: TGTGCCAGCAGCCAAGATGGGCGGGGCCCCAACACTGAAGCTTTCTTT. The variable domain in full, with the rest retrieved from reference TRBV14 and TRBJ1-1, is EAGVTQFPSHSVIEKGQTVTLRCDPISGHDNLYWYRRVMGKEIKFLLHFVKESKQDESGMPNNRFLAERTGGTYSTLKVQPAELEDSGVYFCASSQDGRGPNTEAFFGQGTRLTVV.

This rearrangement joins TRBV19 to TRBJ1-4; D remains ambiguous. V was clipped by 5 bases and J by 0 bases, with 7 bases between them. Looked up from germline, CDR1 is LNHDA and CDR2 is SQIVND (reference sequence). This CDR3 is 14 amino acids long. The CDR3 reads CASSEQTTNEKLFF. The DNA for the CDR3 is TGTGCCAGTAGTGAACAGACAACTAATGAAAAACTGTTTTTT.

The chain has TRBV29-1 and TRBJ1-1; D uncertain. From germline, CDR1 is SQVTM and CDR2 ANQGSEA. V lost 4 bases and J lost 1, with 7 bases in between. The CDR3 covers 12 residues. The CDR3 sequence: CSVGTWNTEAFF. Written as DNA, the CDR3 is TGCAGCGTTGGTACTTGGAACACTGAAGCTTTCTTT.

This sequence joins TRBV9 and TRBJ2-5; D is unresolved. Germline CDR1 and CDR2: SGDLS and YYNGEE. The CDR3 sequence is 15 residues long. V was clipped by 4 bases and J by 5 bases, with 18 bases between them. Here the CDR3 DNA reads TGTGCCAGCAGCCCAGACACCGCCCTGTGGGAGACCCAGTACTTC. It translates to CASSPDTALWETQYF.

This clone is a singleton in its sample. The genes are TRBV6-5 and TRBJ2-1, with D possibly being TRBD1 (5 bases). Trimming stripped 0 bases from V and 6 bases from J, with 9 bases between. The CDR3 is made up of 14 amino acids. The germline gives CDR1 MNHEY, CDR2 SVGAGI. The CDR3 spells CASSYSSRVNEQFF. In DNA, the CDR3 is TGTGCCAGCAGTTACTCGAGCAGGGTCAATGAGCAGTTCTTC.

This CDR3 reads CATSDWRTDVTYNEQFF. Here the CDR3 DNA reads TGTGCCACCAGTGATTGGCGGACAGACGTTACCTACAATGAGCAGTTCTTC. The chain recombines TRBV24-1 with TRBJ2-1; D possibly corresponds to TRBD1 (6 bases). Looked up from germline, CDR1 is KGHDR and CDR2 is SFDVKD. CDR3 size: 17 residues. Trimming removed 2 bases at V and 2 bases at J, with 15 bases between.

V is TRBV7-9 and J is TRBJ1-4; D is perhaps TRBD1 (6 bases). Germline lookup yields CDR1 SEHNR and CDR2 FQNEAQ (reference sequence). V lost 1 base and J 10 bases, leaving 16 bases between the germline ends. This CDR3 is built from 15 residues. The CDR3 loop reads CASSLVGQGYGKLFF. CDR3 bases: TGTGCCAGCAGCTTAGTAGGTCAGGGGTATGGAAAACTGTTTTTT.

Only one count was recorded for this clone. The J gene is TRBJ1-2, the V gene TRBV27; possibly TRBD1 for D (5 bases). The CDR3 length is 14 residues. The V gene lost 6 bases and the J gene lost 3 bases, with 14 bases spanning the gap. The germline CDR1 and CDR2 sequences are MNHEY and SMNVEV (reference sequence). CDR3 nucleotides: TGTGCCAGCAGCGGGGCAGGGAGGGACTATGGCTACACCTTC. Amino acids: CASSGAGRDYGYTF.

The chain has TRBV29-1 and TRBJ2-7; D remains ambiguous. The CDR3 sequence is 13 residues long. Germline CDR1 is SQVTM and CDR2 is ANQGSEA. The V end lost 4 bases, the J end lost 4 bases, and 14 bases lay between the germline ends. For the CDR3, the DNA is TGCAGCGTTGTAACAGCCACTCGTTACGAGCAGTACTTC. Translating it yields CSVVTATRYEQYF.

In this sample, this clone turned up once. CDR3 DNA sequence: TGTGCCAGCGGGGGCCTATCCAATGAGCAGTTCTTC. Protein: CASGGLSNEQFF. V gene TRBV9 combines with J gene TRBJ2-1; a possible D gene is TRBD1 (6 bases). CDR1 SGDLS and CDR2 YYNGEE come from the germline V gene. The V end was cut by 7 bases, the J end by 6 bases, with 11 bases between. The CDR3 contains 12 residues.